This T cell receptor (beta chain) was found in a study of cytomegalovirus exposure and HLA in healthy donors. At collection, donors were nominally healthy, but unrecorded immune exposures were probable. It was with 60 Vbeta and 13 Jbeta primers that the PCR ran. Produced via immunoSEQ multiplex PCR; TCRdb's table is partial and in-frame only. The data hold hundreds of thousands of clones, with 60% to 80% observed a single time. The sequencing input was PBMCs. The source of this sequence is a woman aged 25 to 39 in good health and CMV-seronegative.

The CDR3 DNA is TGTGCCTGGAGTCCCCGAGAGAAGGGCTACACCTTC. Protein sequence: CAWSPREKGYTF. This chain links TRBV30 with TRBJ1-2; D not resolved. CDR1 and CDR2 from the germline V gene are GTSNPN and SVGIG (reference sequence). Trimming took off 2 bases at V and 8 bases at J, with 12 bases between the two ends. This CDR3 spans 12 amino acids. Drawing the rest from reference TRBV30 and TRBJ1-2, the complete variable domain is SQTIHQWPATLVQPVGSPLSLECTVEGTSNPNLYWYRQAAGRGLQLLFYSVGIGQISSEVPQNLSASRPQDRQFILSSKKLLLSDSGFYLCAWSPREKGYTFGSGTRLTVV.